The 24 T cell receptor beta chains reported below all come from one sample, sequenced in a study of control samples from healthy donors and cancer patients. The assay was immunoSEQ multiplex PCR, and TCRdb's table has in-frame clones only and misses some. The sample includes tens of thousands of clones, roughly 89% of them seen just once. Sequencing was done on a sample of blood. These receptors were obtained from a man younger than 45 in good health.

This clone was found a few times. The J gene is TRBJ2-1, the V gene TRBV6-2 or TRBV6-3; 12 nucleotides match TRBD2. V lost 0 bases to trimming and J lost 10 bases; unmatched junction nucleotides: 4. This CDR3 has 15 residues. Looked up from germline, CDR1 is MNHEY and CDR2 is SVGEGT. CDR3 sequence: CASSYSLAGGFEQFF. Here the CDR3 DNA reads TGTGCCAGCAGTTACTCACTAGCGGGGGGTTTCGAGCAGTTCTTC.

The genes are TRBV6-5 and TRBJ2-5; no clear D gene. This CDR3 is 12 amino acids long. V shed 6 bases and J shed 6 bases, with 11 bases lying between them. Germline CDR1 MNHEY, CDR2 SVGAGI. Here the CDR3 reads CASSGGVKTQYF. The CDR3 DNA is TGTGCCAGCAGCGGTGGGGTTAAGACCCAGTACTTC.

This clone was seen just once. This chain links TRBV15 with TRBJ2-5, with D tentatively TRBD1 (5 bases). The V and J ends lost 1 base and 8 bases respectively, with 17 bases between them. The V gene's germline CDR1 is LNHNV and CDR2 YYDKDF (reference sequence). The CDR3 loop spans 15 amino acids. CDR3 amino acids: CATSRGGRDLKTQYF. For the CDR3, the DNA is TGTGCCACCAGCAGAGGGGGCAGGGATCTAAAAACCCAGTACTTC.

V and J are TRBV7-9 and TRBJ2-5; D possibly corresponds to TRBD2 (5 bases). The CDR3 extends over 14 amino acids. V lost 4 bases and J lost 1, with 10 bases in between. From germline, CDR1 is SEHNR and CDR2 FQNEAQ (reference sequence). DNA for the CDR3: TGTGCCAGCAGCTGGACTGACCTCCAAGAGACCCAGTACTTC. Encoded protein: CASSWTDLQETQYF.

The chain has TRBV9 and TRBJ2-5; 8 nucleotides align to TRBD2. Germline loops: CDR1 SGDLS, CDR2 YYNGEE. J was trimmed by 4 bases and V by 2 bases; bases with no gene match: 4. This CDR3 region has 14 residues. CDR3 residues: CASSVGGARETQYF. DNA of the CDR3: TGTGCCAGCAGCGTCGGGGGGGCCCGAGAGACCCAGTACTTC.

The chain joins TRBV21-1 to TRBJ2-7; the tabulated D call, TRBD1, remains unverified against the DNA. TRBV21-1 is termed a pseudogene. The CDR3 totals 14 residues. In DNA form, the CDR3 reads TGTGCCAGCAGCATGTACAGGGGGAAGGACGAGCAGTACTTC. The encoded protein is CASSMYRGKDEQYF.

The V and J genes are TRBV29-1 and TRBJ2-7; D might be TRBD2 (5 bases). Trimming cost V 2 bases and J 6 bases, with 14 bases left between them. CDR1 and CDR2 (germline): SQVTM, ANQGSEA. The CDR3 is 13 residues long. CDR3: CSVELGTRGEQYF. The CDR3 DNA reads TGCAGCGTTGAACTGGGAACTCGGGGCGAGCAGTACTTC.

The chain couples TRBV11-2 to TRBJ1-5; 8 bases are shared with TRBD1. CDR3 length: 17 residues. The germline CDR1 and CDR2 sequences are SGHAT and FQNNGV. Losses at the gene ends were 4 bases for V and 0 bases for J; bases not matched to a gene: 8. CDR3 bases: TGTGCCAGCAGCTCATCAGGGGGCCCATATAGCAATCAGCCCCAGCATTTT. Protein: CASSSSGGPYSNQPQHF.

The V gene is TRBV7-8, the J gene TRBJ1-1; weak D call: TRBD1 (5 bases). The CDR3 totals 15 residues. The germline V gene has CDR1 SGHVS and CDR2 FQNEAQ. Trimming cost V 7 bases and J 1 base, with 16 bases left between them. The CDR3 here is CASTLQGGPNTEAFF. The DNA of the CDR3 is TGTGCCAGCACCCTTCAGGGTGGGCCGAACACTGAAGCTTTCTTT. Variable domain in full (rest from reference TRBV7-8 and TRBJ1-1): GAGVSQSPRYKVAKRGQDVALRCDPISGHVSLFWYQQALGQGPEFLTYFQNEAQLDKSGLPSDRFFAERPEGSVSTLKIQRTQQEDSAVYLCASTLQGGPNTEAFFGQGTRLTVV.

The gene calls are TRBV25-1 and TRBJ1-1, with 7 nucleotides matching TRBD1. Trimming took 3 bases from V and 8 from J; bases not matched to a gene: 9. This CDR3 region has 14 residues. Germline V CDR1 and CDR2: MGHDK, SYGVNS. CDR3 region: CASSERQGREEAFF. CDR3 in DNA: TGTGCCAGCAGTGAGAGACAGGGTCGAGAAGAAGCTTTCTTT.

This chain connects TRBV5-6 to TRBJ1-5, with D perhaps matching TRBD1 (5 bases). Trimming cost V 1 base and J 2 bases, with 10 bases left between them. Germline V gene lookup returns CDR1 SGHDT and CDR2 YYEEEE. CDR3 length: 15 residues. The CDR3 DNA sequence: TGTGCCAGCAGCTTGTATGCGGGGCGCAATCAGCCCCAGCATTTT. Translated, it gives CASSLYAGRNQPQHF.

The chain carries TRBV29-1 and TRBJ1-1; D call uncertain. Per germline, CDR1 SQVTM and CDR2 ANQGSEA. The CDR3 has 12 residues. Trimming pared 7 bases from V and 0 bases from J, leaving 9 bases between. The CDR3 coding sequence is TGCAGCGGTAATTACATGAACACTGAAGCTTTCTTT. Amino acid sequence: CSGNYMNTEAFF. Supplemented by reference TRBV29-1 and TRBJ1-1, the full variable domain reads SAVISQKPSRDICQRGTSLTIQCQVDSQVTMMFWYRQQPGQSLTLIATANQGSEATYESGFVIDKFPISRPNLTFSTLTVSNMSPEDSSIYLCSGNYMNTEAFFGQGTRLTVV.

The V and J genes are TRBV4-3 and TRBJ2-3; D is unclear. Trimming stripped 8 bases from V and 2 bases from J, with 20 bases between. This CDR3 has 16 residues. Germline CDR1 LGHNA, CDR2 YSLEER. CDR3 DNA: TGCGCCAGCCAAAGATTCCTCGGCAGCCCCACAGATACGCAGTATTTT. As protein: CASQRFLGSPTDTQYF.

The chain is built from TRBV25-1 and TRBJ2-1; D remains ambiguous. Germline CDR1 reads MGHDK; CDR2 reads SYGVNS. The CDR3 sequence is 14 residues long. V was pared by 6 bases and J by 3 bases, with 12 bases between. CDR3 region: CASSRHSNYNEQFF. The CDR3 nucleotides are TGTGCCAGCAGCCGGCATTCGAACTACAATGAGCAGTTCTTC.

The gene calls are TRBV30 and TRBJ1-3; no definite D call. CDR3 length: 14 residues. The V and J ends lost 3 bases and 0 bases respectively, with 9 bases between them. Germline lookup yields CDR1 GTSNPN and CDR2 SVGIG (reference sequence). CDR3 nucleotides: TGTGCCTGGAGCCCTGGGAGCTCTGGAAACACCATATATTTT. Translation: CAWSPGSSGNTIYF. Variable domain in full (rest from reference TRBV30 and TRBJ1-3): SQTIHQWPATLVQPVGSPLSLECTVEGTSNPNLYWYRQAAGRGLQLLFYSVGIGQISSEVPQNLSASRPQDRQFILSSKKLLLSDSGFYLCAWSPGSSGNTIYFGEGSWLTVV.

The chain is built from TRBV19 and TRBJ1-2; D remains ambiguous. Germline CDR1 LNHDA, CDR2 SQIVND (reference sequence). V lost 3 bases to trimming and J lost 2 bases, with 16 bases between them. CDR3 length: 16 amino acids. CDR3 protein: CASSIVLWAENYGYTF. The DNA for the CDR3 is TGTGCCAGTAGTATTGTCTTATGGGCGGAGAACTATGGCTACACCTTC.

This clone has a handful of counts. This chain links TRBV9 with TRBJ1-4; perhaps TRBD1 as D (6 bases). Trimming shortened V by 4 bases and J by 8 bases, and 15 bases separated the two germline ends. Looked up from germline, CDR1 is SGDLS and CDR2 is YYNGEE. This CDR3 comprises 14 residues. CDR3: CASSSGTYNEKLFF. Written as DNA, the CDR3 is TGTGCCAGCAGCTCCGGGACATATAACGAAAAACTGTTTTTT. Full variable domain (outside the CDR3, taken from reference TRBV9 and TRBJ1-4): DSGVTQTPKHLITATGQRVTLRCSPRSGDLSVYWYQQSLDQGLQFLIQYYNGEERAKGNILERFSAQQFPDLHSELNLSSLELGDSALYFCASSSGTYNEKLFFGSGTQLSVL.

The CDR3 DNA is TGTGCCAGCAGCTTAGAGAACACTGAAGCTTTCTTT. Translation: CASSLENTEAFF. V is TRBV7-9 and J is TRBJ1-1, with D unclear. Trimming removed 1 base from V and 1 base from J, with 1 base in between. The CDR3 length is 12 residues. The germline gives CDR1 SEHNR, CDR2 FQNEAQ (reference sequence).

The chain employs TRBV27 and TRBJ2-7; D possibly corresponds to TRBD1 (8 bases). The ends were cut back, 11 bases at V and 6 bases at J, with 26 bases in the middle. The CDR3 has 15 residues. CDR1 is MNHEY, CDR2 SMNVEV, per germline (reference sequence). The CDR3 DNA is TGTGCCTCACAGGGGGGAGCGGGATTTGGGGGCGAGCAGTACTTC. This gives the protein CASQGGAGFGGEQYF.

The DNA for the CDR3 is TGTGCCAGCAGTTACTCGAGTGCAGTCCGGAACACCATATATTTT. Translated, it gives CASSYSSAVRNTIYF. V and J are TRBV6-5 and TRBJ1-3; no reliable D call. In germline, CDR1 is MNHEY, CDR2 SVGAGI. Between the trimmed V and J ends, which lost 0 bases and 7 bases, there was a span of 13 bases. This CDR3 comprises 15 residues.

The chain has TRBV19 and TRBJ2-5; a weak D match, TRBD2 (6 bases). Germline V CDR1 and CDR2: LNHDA, SQIVND (reference sequence). Trimming stripped 4 bases from V and 4 bases from J, with 16 bases between. CDR3 size: 15 residues. The CDR3 region is CASSTQTSLTETQYF. Here the CDR3 DNA reads TGTGCCAGTAGTACACAGACTAGTTTGACAGAGACCCAGTACTTC.

The J gene is TRBJ2-5, the V gene TRBV4-1; the match to TRBD2 covers 11 bases. Germline CDR1 MGHRA, CDR2 YSYEKL. The CDR3 loop spans 17 amino acids. After removal of 1 base from V and 4 bases from J, the junction contained 8 bases not matched to a gene. This chain's CDR3 is CASSQGLAGGQGETQYF. The CDR3 DNA follows: TGCGCCAGCAGCCAAGGGCTAGCGGGAGGCCAAGGAGAGACCCAGTACTTC.

The V call is TRBV29-1, the J call TRBJ2-1; maybe TRBD2 (6 bases). The CDR3 contains 16 residues. Trimming took 6 bases from V and 0 from J, leaving 18 bases between them. The germline gives CDR1 SQVTM, CDR2 ANQGSEA. CDR3 region: CSVPSGAALSYNEQFF. CDR3 DNA: TGCAGCGTCCCCTCGGGAGCGGCCCTCTCCTACAATGAGCAGTTCTTC.

The chain employs TRBV11-2 and TRBJ2-3; D is ambiguous. Germline CDR1 is SGHAT and CDR2 is FQNNGV. The CDR3 runs to 12 residues. V lost 4 bases to trimming and J lost 3 bases, with 5 bases between them. The CDR3 spells CASSSWTDTQYF. The DNA of the CDR3 is TGTGCCAGCAGCTCTTGGACAGATACGCAGTATTTT.